The subject of this entry is one T cell receptor (beta chain). Antigen unknown. This entry comes from a study of post-analysis software for immune sequencing data. Looking at the study overall: Some patients lacked subtype; others had relapsing-remitting, secondary progressive or progressive-relapsing disease. Study-level points and caveats: With TRBV5-6, TRBV5-1 and TRBV20-1 included, 4 to 6 TRBV segments were more frequent in patients than in controls.

This CDR3 has 13 amino acids. After removal of 8 bases from V and 0 bases from J, the junction contained 2 bases not matched to a gene. Germline V lookup: CDR1 SEHNR, CDR2 FQNEAQ (reference sequence). Unique molecular identifiers were built into the TCR beta cDNA libraries. T cells numbering roughly 0.9 to 11 million gave rise to 400,000 to 550,000 cDNA molecules. TCRdb reanalysed the PCR reads using MiXCR and keeps one entry per CDR3 protein. The table records about 200,000 distinct CDR3 sequences, approximately 30% of them present only once. The J gene is TRBJ1-1, the V gene TRBV7-9; 8 positions match TRBD1. Source material: blood. The receptor was isolated from a girl aged 2-17 years with multiple sclerosis. Here the CDR3 reads CASLDRVNTEAFF. DNA for the CDR3: TGTGCCAGCTTGGACAGGGTGAACACTGAAGCTTTCTTT. Based on the CDR3 plus reference TRBV7-9 and TRBJ1-1, the full variable domain is DTGVSQNPRHKITKRGQNVTFRCDPISEHNRLYWYRQTLGQGPEFLTYFQNEAQLEKSRLLSDRFSAERPKGSFSTLEIQRTEQGDSAMYLCASLDRVNTEAFFGQGTRLTVV.